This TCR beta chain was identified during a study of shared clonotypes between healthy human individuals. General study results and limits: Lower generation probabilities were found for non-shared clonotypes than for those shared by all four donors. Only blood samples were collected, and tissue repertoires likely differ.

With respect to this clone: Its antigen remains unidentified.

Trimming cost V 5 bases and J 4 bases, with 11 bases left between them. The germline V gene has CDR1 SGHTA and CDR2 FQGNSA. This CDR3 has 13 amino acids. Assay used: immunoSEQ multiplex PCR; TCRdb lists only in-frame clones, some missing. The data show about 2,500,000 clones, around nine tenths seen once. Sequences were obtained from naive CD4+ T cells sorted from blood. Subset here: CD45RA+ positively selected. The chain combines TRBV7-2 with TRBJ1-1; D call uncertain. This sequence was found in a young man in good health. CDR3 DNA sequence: TGTGCCAGCAGCCCCTATTGGGCCACTGAAGCTTTCTTT. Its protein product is CASSPYWATEAFF.